This TCR beta chain was sequenced during a study of blood T cell repertoires in COVID-19. About the study: Donors in the United States, Italy and Spain gave samples during acute or convalescent COVID-19. From T cells, B-cell-depleted T cells, or PBMCs came the material, which was cDNA or gDNA.

The CDR3 covers 14 residues. V lost 2 bases to trimming and J lost 2 bases, with 8 bases between them. Germline V gives CDR1 SGHTA, CDR2 FQGTGA. Original data processing: For nucleated cells, counts were estimated from reference gene primer amplification. Profiled with immunoSEQ multiplex PCR; TCRdb holds only in-frame clones, not every one. The D gene and trimming were derived from the DNA, and the V and J assignments and clone size from that table. The data hold 210,000 or so clones, with around 85% observed a single time. The TCR was taken from a man aged 45-60 years who had recovered from COVID-19. The material sequenced was peripheral blood. The chain combines TRBV7-3 with TRBJ2-3, with D uncertain. Here the CDR3 reads CASSLYENTDTQYF. The CDR3 bases are TGTGCCAGCAGCTTATATGAGAACACAGATACGCAGTATTTT.